The clone carrying this TCR beta chain was picked up one time. As yet, its antigen is unknown. The record originates from a study of OX40 agonist ivuxolimab in advanced cancers. Study background: From roughly 20 to 90 years was the age range, with a mean of around 54 years, and over 80% were male. Three partial responders included one hepatocellular carcinoma patient and two cutaneous melanoma patients. Study-level findings and limits: Among T cells, CD8+ cells averaged more expanded clones than CD4+ cells.

Only in-frame clones appear in the TCRdb table, and some are missing; sequencing was by immunoSEQ multiplex PCR. Of tens of thousands of clones in the sample, around 92% were seen once. The germline CDR1 and CDR2 sequences are MNHEY and SVGAGI. V shed 0 bases and J shed 3 bases, with 6 bases lying between them. The CDR3 has 13 residues. Cycle 7 day 1, cycle 4 day 1, and baseline were the timepoints at which blood was sampled. The TCR originated in an adult with an advanced solid tumor such as melanoma, head and neck, liver or kidney cancer. This chain connects TRBV6-5 to TRBJ2-7; D gene uncertain. Sequences were derived from CD4+ or CD8+ T cells sorted from blood, sampled in a trial of the OX40 agonist ivuxolimab. CDR3 protein: CASSYSINYEQYF. DNA of the CDR3: TGTGCCAGCAGTTACTCCATCAACTACGAGCAGTACTTC.